The following is a T cell receptor (beta chain) sequence with its context. Antigen unknown. The CDR3 consists of 14 residues. In germline, CDR1 is MGHDK, CDR2 SYGVNS. V was pared by 6 bases and J by 5 bases, with 6 bases of the junction left unmatched. The data originate from a study of cytomegalovirus exposure and HLA in healthy donors. Study-level results: Cytomegalovirus-associated status was assigned to about 160 TCR beta chains.

Some clones are missing from TCRdb's copy, which holds only in-frame ones; the method was immunoSEQ multiplex PCR. The table lists roughly 330,000 clones, approximately 86% of them singletons. Separation from the roughly 700-subject first cohort characterized the roughly 110-subject validation cohort, to which the donors belonged. The TCR sequence derives from a woman in her twenties or thirties in good health and CMV-seropositive. The J gene is TRBJ1-5, the V gene TRBV25-1, with 8 bases fitting TRBD1. The sample consisted of PBMCs. Written as DNA, the CDR3 is TGTGCCAGCAGCGCGACAGGGGACCATCAGCCCCAGCATTTT. Its translation is CASSATGDHQPQHF.